These 11 T cell receptor beta chains share one sample of origin, sequenced in a study of cytomegalovirus exposure and HLA in healthy donors. PCR was performed using 60 Vbeta and 13 Jbeta primers. This table comes from immunoSEQ multiplex PCR, and its TCRdb copy is limited to in-frame clones, with some not included. The sample yields around 200,000 clones, about 62% seen once. The source material was PBMCs. The receptors were sampled from a middle-aged man in good health and CMV-seronegative.

About this clone itself: Other nucleotide sequences from this sample produce the same CDR3. The V gene is TRBV9, the J gene TRBJ1-1; 8 positions match TRBD1. This CDR3 region has 14 residues. In germline, CDR1 is SGDLS, CDR2 YYNGEE. V lost 2 bases to trimming and J lost 0 bases; unmatched junction nucleotides: 0. The CDR3 protein is CASSVTGVNTEAFF. CDR3 nucleotides: TGTGCCAGCAGCGTGACAGGGGTGAACACTGAAGCTTTCTTT.

The chain recombines TRBV11-1 with TRBJ2-7; D is perhaps TRBD1 (5 bases). Germline V lookup: CDR1 SGHAT, CDR2 FQDESV (reference sequence). The CDR3 runs 13 residues. The V end was cut by 8 bases, the J end by 9 bases, with 20 bases between. CDR3 in amino acids: CASGQGMENVQYF. The CDR3 bases are TGTGCCAGCGGACAAGGAATGGAGAACGTGCAGTACTTC. Combining the CDR3 with reference TRBV11-1 and TRBJ2-7 gives the whole variable domain EAEVAQSPRYKITEKSQAVAFWCDPISGHATLYWYRQILGQGPELLVQFQDESVVDDSQLPKDRFSAERLKGVDSTLKIQPAELGDSAMYLCASGQGMENVQYFGPGTRLTVT.

This sequence joins TRBV4-2 and TRBJ2-2; D uncertain. The CDR3 length is 13 residues. Trimming removed 0 bases at V and 9 bases at J, with 8 bases between. CDR1 LGHNA and CDR2 YNFKEQ come from the germline V gene. The chain's CDR3 is CASSQDRSRELFF. Here the CDR3 DNA reads TGTGCCAGCAGCCAAGACCGTAGCAGGGAGCTGTTTTTT.

The chain has TRBV7-2 and TRBJ2-5, with a tentative D call TRBD2 (7 bases). Trimming removed 0 bases at V and 3 bases at J, with 14 bases between. This CDR3 has 16 residues. Per germline, CDR1 SGHTA and CDR2 FQGNSA. The CDR3 DNA reads TGTGCCAGCAGCTTAGCGAGAGGGGGGGGGAAAGAGACCCAGTACTTC. Amino acids: CASSLARGGGKETQYF.

The V gene is TRBV6-5, the J gene TRBJ2-7; D might be TRBD1 (6 bases). With 5 bases removed from V and 0 bases from J, the gap between germline ends came to 14 bases. Germline V gives CDR1 MNHEY, CDR2 SVGAGI. This CDR3 is 15 amino acids long. The CDR3 sequence: CASSRQAYASYEQYF. In DNA, the CDR3 is TGTGCCAGCAGTCGACAGGCCTACGCCTCCTACGAGCAGTACTTC.

This chain links TRBV9 with TRBJ2-2; perhaps TRBD1 as D (6 bases). The CDR3 is 17 amino acids. With 0 bases removed from V and 0 bases from J, the gap between germline ends came to 12 bases. Germline V lookup: CDR1 SGDLS, CDR2 YYNGEE. The CDR3: CASSVGSGVANTGELFF. The CDR3 coding sequence is TGTGCCAGCAGCGTAGGCTCAGGGGTCGCGAACACCGGGGAGCTGTTTTTT.

This chain's CDR3 is CASSPRLVIAGLIETQYF. CDR3 coding DNA: TGTGCCAGCAGCCCAAGATTGGTTATAGCGGGTTTGATAGAGACCCAGTACTTC. The chain recombines TRBV4-2 with TRBJ2-5; 7 nucleotides line up with TRBD2. Germline CDR1 LGHNA, CDR2 YNFKEQ. The length of the CDR3 is 18 residues. V lost 4 bases, J lost 4 bases, and 18 bases stayed unmatched.

CDR3 DNA sequence: TGTGCCAGCAGCTACCAAGGGGATAATTCACCCCTCCACTTT. Translation: CASSYQGDNSPLHF. This chain joins TRBV6-5 and TRBJ1-6; D may be TRBD1 (5 bases). Trimming cost V 6 bases and J 5 bases, with 11 bases left between them. This CDR3 contains 14 residues. The germline gives CDR1 MNHEY, CDR2 SVGAGI.

The rearrangement joins TRBV5-1 to TRBJ2-3, with D possibly being TRBD2 (5 bases). In germline, CDR1 is SGHRS, CDR2 YFSETQ. Trimming removed 4 bases at V and 2 bases at J, with 8 bases between. The CDR3 totals 13 residues. CDR3 sequence (DNA): TGCGCCAGCAGCCCGGGATTCACAGATACGCAGTATTTT. It translates to CASSPGFTDTQYF. Using reference TRBV5-1 and TRBJ2-3 for the parts outside the CDR3, the full variable domain is KAGVTQTPRYLIKTRGQQVTLSCSPISGHRSVSWYQQTPGQGLQFLFEYFSETQRNKGNFPGRFSGRQFSNSRSEMNVSTLELGDSALYLCASSPGFTDTQYFGPGTRLTVL.

This clone was counted a few times. The V gene is TRBV4-2, the J gene TRBJ2-7, with D possibly matching TRBD2 (7 bases). The CDR3 totals 16 residues. The V gene lost 1 base and the J gene lost 6 bases, with 19 bases spanning the gap. Germline CDR1 reads LGHNA; CDR2 reads YNFKEQ. The CDR3 is CASSQGWAGEGGEQYF. The CDR3 DNA sequence: TGTGCCAGCAGCCAAGGGTGGGCAGGGGAGGGTGGCGAGCAGTACTTC.

This clone was recorded a few times. At the DNA level, this CDR3 is encoded by other sequences in the same sample as well. The chain links TRBV6-1 to TRBJ1-1; no definite D call. Germline assignment: CDR1 MNHNS and CDR2 SASEGT. V was trimmed by 3 bases and J by 0 bases, leaving 8 bases between them. CDR3 size: 14 residues. CDR3 in DNA: TGTGCCAGCAGTGAGCCTAGCATGAACACTGAAGCTTTCTTT. Translating gives CASSEPSMNTEAFF.